This TCR beta chain was sequenced for a study of T-cell reconstitution after alpha-beta-depleted transplantation in children. Unique molecular identifiers were used in preparing the TCRbeta library. TCRdb re-called the PCR reads with MiXCR, one entry per CDR3 protein. The sample shows around 530,000 distinct CDR3 sequences, around a third of them seen only once. The CDR3 is 17 residues long. In germline, CDR1 is SGHTS, CDR2 YDEGEE. Trimming stripped 4 bases from V and 1 base from J, with 18 bases between. The clonotype was recovered from a human donor who donated a stem cell graft to a child with aplastic anemia. The V call is TRBV5-8, the J call TRBJ1-5; tentatively, D is TRBD1 (5 bases). This material consisted of PBMCs from the stem cell graft donor, taken from the stem cell graft. CDR3 in DNA: TGTGCCAGCAGCCGAAATTGGCAGGGCCCCAGCAATCAGCCCCAGCATTTT. Its translation: CASSRNWQGPSNQPQHF. Full variable domain (missing parts from reference TRBV5-8 and TRBJ1-5): EAGVTQSPTHLIKTRGQQATLRCSPISGHTSVYWYQQALGLGLQFLLWYDEGEERNRGNFPPRFSGRQFPNYSSELNVNALELEDSALYLCASSRNWQGPSNQPQHFGDGTRLSIL.